One sample yielded the 5 T cell receptor beta chains listed below, sequenced in a study of Graves' ophthalmopathy and Graves' hyperthyroidism. Beta-chain TCR CDR3 regions were amplified from RNA transcripts. Following a first-round RT-PCR that used HTBI primers, a second-round multiplex PCR was carried out. TCRdb processed the multiplex PCR reads anew with MiXCR; each CDR3 protein has one entry. The sample carries about 700,000 distinct CDR3 sequences, roughly two fifths recorded once. Sequencing used peripheral blood. Every receptor here comes from an adult man with Graves' ophthalmopathy.

As concerns this clonotype: A much more abundant neighbour one base away suggests this may be a read error. This rearrangement joins TRBV15 to TRBJ2-5, with 9 bases that match TRBD1. V was pared by 1 base and J by 3 bases, with 0 bases of the junction left unmatched. This CDR3 has 14 amino acids. The germline CDR1 and CDR2 sequences are LNHNV and YYDKDF (reference sequence). CDR3 amino acids: CATSRGTGEETQYF. The CDR3 region has the DNA TGTGCCACCAGCAGAGGGACAGGGGAAGAGACCCAGTACTTC.

This clonotype was observed many times. This sequence joins TRBV10-2 and TRBJ2-2; tentative D call: TRBD2 (6 bases). This CDR3 is 14 amino acids long. V dropped 5 bases and J dropped 1 base, with 8 bases sitting between them. Germline CDR1 is WSHSY and CDR2 is SAAADI. CDR3 protein: CASSIAVNTGELFF. CDR3 bases: TGCGCCAGCAGTATAGCGGTGAACACCGGGGAGCTGTTTTTT.

Concerning this clonotype: One junction end does not reproduce the germline sequence, and a read error may be involved. The chain combines TRBV29-1 with TRBJ2-2, with D possibly matching TRBD1 (6 bases). CDR1 and CDR2 (germline): SQVTM, ANQGSEA. This CDR3 spans 17 amino acids. The CDR3 reads CSVSHGQSTPLTGEPFF. DNA for the CDR3: TGCAGCGTTTCACACGGACAGAGCACCCCTTTGACCGGGGAGCCGTTTTTT.

CDR3 sequence (DNA): TGTGCCTACAACCAAAGGGGCAATCAGCCCCAGCATTTT. Residues: CAYNQRGNQPQHF. This rearrangement joins TRBV19 to TRBJ1-5; D gene ambiguous. Trimming removed 11 bases at V and 2 bases at J, with 13 bases between. CDR3 size: 13 residues. Per germline, CDR1 LNHDA and CDR2 SQIVND (reference sequence).

This chain uses TRBV7-3 with TRBJ2-7; D not certain. The germline V and J ends were trimmed by 4 bases and 2 bases, with 12 bases remaining between them. CDR1 is SGHTA and CDR2 is FQGTGA in the germline V gene. This CDR3 is built from 14 residues. For the CDR3, the DNA is TGTGCCAGCAGCTCCATTCCGGGTCCCTACGAGCAGTACTTC. The encoded protein is CASSSIPGPYEQYF.